The 2 T cell receptor beta chains presented below share a single source sample, sequenced in a study of blood T cell repertoires in COVID-19. Generated by immunoSEQ multiplex PCR, the TCRdb table keeps only in-frame clones and is missing some. This sample has 310,000 or so clones, with 87% found just once. Specimen: peripheral blood. The receptors stem from a man aged 45-65 years with active or convalescent COVID-19.

The V and J genes are TRBV7-9 and TRBJ1-4; the D is unclear. V was pared by 1 base and J by 3 bases, with 15 bases between. This CDR3 has 17 amino acids. CDR1 and CDR2 (germline): SEHNR, FQNEAQ (reference sequence). The CDR3 DNA sequence: TGTGCCAGCAGCTTAGGGACTTCCGATGGTGCTAATGAAAAACTGTTTTTT. Translation gives CASSLGTSDGANEKLFF.

V and J are TRBV10-3 and TRBJ1-5, with 7 nucleotides matching TRBD1. The CDR3 extends over 17 amino acids. The V gene's germline CDR1 is ENHRY and CDR2 SYGVKD. J was trimmed by 4 bases and V by 0 bases; bases with no gene match: 9. CDR3 sequence: CAISESLLTRGNQPQHF. For the CDR3, the DNA is TGTGCCATCAGTGAGTCCTTACTTACCAGGGGGAATCAGCCCCAGCATTTT.